These 8 T cell receptor beta chains share one sample of origin, sequenced in a study of CD8+ T cells in alopecia areata. Investigators isolated RNA and reverse transcribed it into cDNA to act as the sequencing template. The data were produced by immunoSEQ multiplex PCR, yet TCRdb's version contains in-frame clones alone and is incomplete. The table records about 140,000 clones, more than 85% of them present only once. Treatment indicated: oral pan-JAK inhibitor, 5-10 mg twice daily. The input for sequencing was CD8+ T cells sorted from blood, taken at week 4, from a patient treated with tofacitinib. Receptor source: a human donor with alopecia areata.

The chain employs TRBV11-2 and TRBJ2-3, with D hard to call. Germline V gives CDR1 SGHAT, CDR2 FQNNGV. Trimming left V 3 bases short and J 6 bases short, with 16 bases between. The CDR3 is 15 residues long. DNA for the CDR3: TGTGCCAGCAGCTTTTCTTTCTCACGCCTGGATACGCAGTATTTT. It yields the protein CASSFSFSRLDTQYF.

This chain connects TRBV16 to TRBJ1-4, with no clear D. Germline loops: CDR1 KGHSY, CDR2 FQNENV. The CDR3 loop spans 14 amino acids. V was cut by 4 bases and J by 3 bases, with 9 bases left in between. The CDR3 nucleotides read TGTGCCAGCAGCCGACGGGCCGCTAATGAAAAACTGTTTTTT. This gives the protein CASSRRAANEKLFF.

This chain connects TRBV4-1 to TRBJ2-7; 7 bases match TRBD2. The CDR3 is made up of 14 amino acids. After removal of 5 bases from V and 3 bases from J, the junction contained 7 bases not matched to a gene. Germline V gene data show CDR1 as MGHRA and CDR2 as YSYEKL. The CDR3 reads CASSLTSRDYEQYF. The CDR3 bases are TGCGCCAGCAGCTTGACTAGCCGAGACTACGAGCAGTACTTC.

The chain couples TRBV29-1 to TRBJ2-5; possible D gene TRBD2, 6 bases. Deletions cut 4 bases from V and 5 bases from J, with 20 bases between. This CDR3 spans 15 amino acids. Germline V gene data show CDR1 as SQVTM and CDR2 as ANQGSEA. The CDR3 DNA reads as TGCAGCGTTGGGGGTCGGCGGGATGGTCGGGAGACCCAGTACTTC. Protein: CSVGGRRDGRETQYF.

This CDR3 reads CASSLVSRTGLHEQYF. The CDR3 coding sequence is TGTGCCAGCAGTCTCGTCTCTAGGACAGGGCTCCACGAGCAGTACTTC. The chain links TRBV7-9 to TRBJ2-7; 8 bases are shared with TRBD1. The ends lost 6 bases at V and 5 bases at J; junction bases unmatched: 15. The CDR3 runs to 16 residues. Per the germline V gene, CDR1 is SEHNR and CDR2 is FQNEAQ (reference sequence).

CDR3 amino acids: CASSRTRRELFF. The CDR3 DNA sequence: TGTGCCAGCAGTCGGACCCGGCGGGAGCTGTTTTTT. The V call is TRBV27, the J call TRBJ2-2; the D is unclear. V lost 5 bases, J lost 9 bases, and 10 bases lay in between. This CDR3 has 12 residues. Germline values: CDR1 MNHEY, CDR2 SMNVEV (reference sequence).

This chain links TRBV11-2 with TRBJ2-2; D is ambiguous. V shed 0 bases and J shed 4 bases, with 0 bases lying between them. The CDR3 spans 12 residues. Germline V gene lookup returns CDR1 SGHAT and CDR2 FQNNGV. CDR3 in amino acids: CASSLDTGELFF. The CDR3 DNA sequence: TGTGCCAGCAGCTTAGACACCGGGGAGCTGTTTTTT.

The chain employs TRBV30 and TRBJ2-7; D tentatively fits TRBD1 or TRBD2 (5 bases each). In germline, CDR1 is GTSNPN, CDR2 SVGIG (reference sequence). V was trimmed by 4 bases and J by 4 bases, leaving 14 bases between them. The CDR3 length is 13 residues. The CDR3 protein is CAWTGDGAYEQYF. As DNA, the CDR3 is TGTGCCTGGACTGGGGACGGAGCTTACGAGCAGTACTTC.